What follows describes a single TCR beta chain. This clone has a single count. There is no known antigen for this receptor. The sample holds no much larger clone one base away, and base qualities are not on file. TCR CDR3 regions were amplified from genomic DNA by multiplex PCR using the deep immunoSEQ assay. Extracted genomic DNA from each cell subset was spread evenly across all wells of several immunoSEQ 96-well plates, with each plate serving as a replicate. For sorted subsets, each replicate PCR was loaded with 200 to 250 ng genomic DNA, equivalent to about 30,000 T cell genomes. Purified libraries were quantified with a Qubit 3.0 fluorometer, sized on a Bioanalyzer 2100, and re-quantified with the KAPA Library Quantification kit. Every immunoSEQ 96-well plate was sequenced on a dedicated single-read 150-cycle Illumina NextSeq 550 flow cell. In the authors' own workflow: Because the immunoSEQ output held only junctional sequences and lacked quality scores, the filtering could not match the filtering applied to full-length reads. Sequences were annotated with PyIR, a Python wrapper for IgBLAST v1.9, and V/J genes and CDR3 were assigned using IMGT germline references. Reads were removed for weak V/J assignments (E-value above 1e-6), missing CDR3, stop codons, out-of-frame junctions, or ambiguous translated residues. A V3J clonotype was defined by an identical inferred V gene, J gene, and CDR3 amino acid sequence. Percentage overlap between repertoires was computed as shared unique clonotypes divided by the size of the smaller repertoire. RTK rarefaction, the Chao1 estimator, and Recon v2.1 estimates of unobserved clonotypes were used to assess repertoire richness. OLGA was used to compute generation probabilities for all TCRbeta clonotypes that the gDNA method yielded from a few donors. TCRdb carries this immuneACCESS record with in-frame sequences only. Its versions omit some clonotypes, under half of them owing to an unresolved V gene in the studies checked, with the rest unexplained. V and J calls and clone size follow that table, whereas D and trimming were derived from the DNA. Across this sample there are some 2.4 million clones, with 93% seen only once. The ten largest clones add up to around 0.37% of the sample.

V loses 2 bases of germline sequence and J loses 4 bases, and the interval between the two ends is 11 bases. As encoded in the germline V gene, CDR1 is KGHSH while CDR2 is LQKENI. From cysteine to phenylalanine, the CDR3 is 14 amino acids long. Here the CDR3 DNA is all that survives: 42 bases in frame from base 1. The data derive from a study of shared clonotypes between healthy human individuals (dated by TCRdb to 2018 to 2020). Broadly, across the study: The cohort comprised a couple of women and a few men aged 18 to 49 years. Per donor, three plates each were used for CD4 naive and CD4 memory, two for CD8 naive, and one for CD8 memory. To estimate repertoire size and how much clonotype sharing occurs between individuals, the study deeply sequenced the blood TCR repertoires of roughly 5 healthy adults. Libraries were prepared and TCR repertoires were sequenced by different laboratories using diverse techniques, in order to increase sequencing depth and limit assay-specific biases. Per donor, leukapheresis produced somewhere between about 0.9 and 9.5 billion PBMCs. Study-wide findings and limitations: Because the study included only a small number of donors, the genetic and exposure-history diversity represented was limited. Sharing across a few donors was observed for roughly 5% of naive CD4, less than 4% of naive CD8, roughly 2.4% of memory CD4, and less than 0.45% of memory CD8 clonotypes. Based on pairwise subsampling, the degree of clonotype sharing among donors was expected to be affected by sequencing depth. Rarefaction of sorted-subset datasets indicated incomplete sequencing despite the large sequencing depth. Higher generation probabilities were observed for clonotypes shared by all four sorted-subset donors than for non-shared clonotypes. Sampling was limited to blood, and TCR repertoires in tissue likely differ from TCR repertoires in blood. Estimated clonotype richness was generally larger for naive than for memory subsets.

The donors were healthy, HIV-negative adults with no recently reported acute infections or vaccinations. Only Caucasian adults living in Nashville, Tennessee, USA were represented among the donors. CD4+ T cells were enriched through magnetic negative selection, after which naive cells were positively selected on CD45RA and the remaining negative fraction served as the memory subset. Blood was obtained by leukapheresis, after which PBMCs were separated by Ficoll-Histopaque density gradient centrifugation and cryopreserved in liquid nitrogen vapor phase. Analytical flow cytometry was used to check the purity and quantity of every magnetically sorted T cell population. Genomic DNA was isolated from every sorted fraction and measured by UV absorbance on a Nanodrop 2000c.

The sequenced material came from naive CD4+ T cells from PBMCs. The cell subset or site label, read with the paper, signifies: CD45RA+ positively selected. This sequence was found in a man between 18 and 35 years old in good health. Some clones in this sample may be carry-over from other donors' samples. The rearrangement combines TRBV18 with TRBJ1-2; the D gene cannot be named for sure. CDR3 reads: CASSPTRDSYGYTF. The nucleotides read TGTGCCAGCTCACCAACGAGGGATAGCTATGGCTACACCTTC.